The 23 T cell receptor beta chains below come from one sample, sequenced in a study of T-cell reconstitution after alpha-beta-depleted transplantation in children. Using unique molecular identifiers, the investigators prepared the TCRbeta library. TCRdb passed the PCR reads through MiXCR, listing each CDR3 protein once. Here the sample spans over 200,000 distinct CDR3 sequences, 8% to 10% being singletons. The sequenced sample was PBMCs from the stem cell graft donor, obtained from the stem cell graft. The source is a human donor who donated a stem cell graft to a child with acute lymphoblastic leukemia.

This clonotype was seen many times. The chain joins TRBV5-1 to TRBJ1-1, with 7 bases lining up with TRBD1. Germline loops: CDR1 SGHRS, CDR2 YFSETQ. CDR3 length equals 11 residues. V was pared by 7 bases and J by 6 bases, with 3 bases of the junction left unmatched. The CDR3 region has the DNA TGCGCCAGCCGACAGGGAGCTGAAGCTTTCTTT. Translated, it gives CASRQGAEAFF.

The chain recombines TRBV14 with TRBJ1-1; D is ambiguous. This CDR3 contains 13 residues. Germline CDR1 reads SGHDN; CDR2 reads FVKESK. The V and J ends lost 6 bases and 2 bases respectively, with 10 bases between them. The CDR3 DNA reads TGTGCCAGCAGTACAGCCTTAAACACTGAAGCTTTCTTT. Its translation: CASSTALNTEAFF.

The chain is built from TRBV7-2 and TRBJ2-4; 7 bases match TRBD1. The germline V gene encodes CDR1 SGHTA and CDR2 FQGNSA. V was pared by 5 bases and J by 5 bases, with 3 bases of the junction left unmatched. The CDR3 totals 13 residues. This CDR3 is CASSPGGENIQYF. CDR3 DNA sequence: TGTGCCAGCAGCCCAGGGGGAGAAAACATTCAGTACTTC.

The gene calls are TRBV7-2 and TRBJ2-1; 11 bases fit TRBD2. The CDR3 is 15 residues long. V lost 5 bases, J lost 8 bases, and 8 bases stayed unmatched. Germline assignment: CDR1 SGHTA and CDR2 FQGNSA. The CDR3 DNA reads TGTGCCAGCAGCGCCTCACTAGCGGGGGCCCATGAGCAGTTCTTC. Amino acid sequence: CASSASLAGAHEQFF.

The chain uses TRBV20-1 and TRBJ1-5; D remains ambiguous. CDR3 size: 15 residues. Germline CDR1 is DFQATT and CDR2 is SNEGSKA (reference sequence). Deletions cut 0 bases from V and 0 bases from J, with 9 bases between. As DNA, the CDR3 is TGCAGTGCTAGAGATCAGGAGATTAGCAATCAGCCCCAGCATTTT. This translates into CSARDQEISNQPQHF.

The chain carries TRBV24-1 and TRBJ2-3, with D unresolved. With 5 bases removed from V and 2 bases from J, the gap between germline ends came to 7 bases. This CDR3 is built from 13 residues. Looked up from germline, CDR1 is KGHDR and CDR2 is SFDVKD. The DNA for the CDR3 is TGTGCCACCAGTGGGATGGACACAGATACGCAGTATTTT. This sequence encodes CATSGMDTDTQYF.

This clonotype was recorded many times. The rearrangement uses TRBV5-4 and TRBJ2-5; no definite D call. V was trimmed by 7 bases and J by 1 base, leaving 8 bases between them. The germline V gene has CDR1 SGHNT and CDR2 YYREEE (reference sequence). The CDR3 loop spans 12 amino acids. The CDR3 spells CASGTSQETQYF. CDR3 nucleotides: TGTGCCAGCGGAACCTCCCAAGAGACCCAGTACTTC.

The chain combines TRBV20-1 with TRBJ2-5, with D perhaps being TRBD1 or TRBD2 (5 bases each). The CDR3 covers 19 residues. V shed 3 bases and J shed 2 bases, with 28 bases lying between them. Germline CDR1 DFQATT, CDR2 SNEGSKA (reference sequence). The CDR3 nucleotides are TGCAGTGCTAGGGGTGGGACCACGGCCAACCGCCCCGTACAAGAGACCCAGTACTTC. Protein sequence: CSARGGTTANRPVQETQYF.

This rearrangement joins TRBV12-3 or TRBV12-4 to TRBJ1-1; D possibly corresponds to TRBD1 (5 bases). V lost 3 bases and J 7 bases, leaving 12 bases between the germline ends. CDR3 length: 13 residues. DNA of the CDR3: TGTGCCAGCAGTTTCCAGGGTGGTATTGAAGCTTTCTTT. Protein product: CASSFQGGIEAFF.

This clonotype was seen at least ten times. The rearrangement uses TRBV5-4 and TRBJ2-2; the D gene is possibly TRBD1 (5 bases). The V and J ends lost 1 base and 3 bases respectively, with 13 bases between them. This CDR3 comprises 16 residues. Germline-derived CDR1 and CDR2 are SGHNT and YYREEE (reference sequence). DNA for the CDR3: TGTGCCAGCAGCTTGAAAAGTACAGGTTACACCGGGGAGCTGTTTTTT. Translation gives CASSLKSTGYTGELFF.

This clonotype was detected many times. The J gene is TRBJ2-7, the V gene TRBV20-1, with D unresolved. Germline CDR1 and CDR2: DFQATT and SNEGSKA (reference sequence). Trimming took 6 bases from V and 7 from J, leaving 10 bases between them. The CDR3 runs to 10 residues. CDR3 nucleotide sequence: TGCAGTGCCTACAGTGGGGAGCAGTACTTC. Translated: CSAYSGEQYF.

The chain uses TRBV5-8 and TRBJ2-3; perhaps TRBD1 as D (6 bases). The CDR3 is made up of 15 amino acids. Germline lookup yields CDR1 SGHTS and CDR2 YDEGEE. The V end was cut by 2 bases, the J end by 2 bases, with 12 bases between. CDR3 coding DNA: TGTGCCAGCAGCTTTCGCCAGGGGTTCACAGATACGCAGTATTTT. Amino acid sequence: CASSFRQGFTDTQYF. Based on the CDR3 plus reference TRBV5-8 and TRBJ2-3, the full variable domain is EAGVTQSPTHLIKTRGQQATLRCSPISGHTSVYWYQQALGLGLQFLLWYDEGEERNRGNFPPRFSGRQFPNYSSELNVNALELEDSALYLCASSFRQGFTDTQYFGPGTRLTVL.

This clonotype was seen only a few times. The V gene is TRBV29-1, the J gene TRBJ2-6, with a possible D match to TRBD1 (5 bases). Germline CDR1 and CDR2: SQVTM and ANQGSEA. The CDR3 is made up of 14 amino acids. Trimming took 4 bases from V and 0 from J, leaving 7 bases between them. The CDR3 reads CSVVGVSGANVLTF. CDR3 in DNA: TGCAGCGTTGTAGGGGTCTCTGGGGCCAACGTCCTGACTTTC.

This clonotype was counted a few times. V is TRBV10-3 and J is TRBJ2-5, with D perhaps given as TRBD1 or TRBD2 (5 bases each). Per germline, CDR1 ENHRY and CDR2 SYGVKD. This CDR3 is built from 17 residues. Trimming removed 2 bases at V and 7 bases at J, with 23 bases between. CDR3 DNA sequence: TGTGCCATCAGTGAGAGGACCGGGACCGCCGTTAGTGTGACCCAGTACTTC. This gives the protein CAISERTGTAVSVTQYF.

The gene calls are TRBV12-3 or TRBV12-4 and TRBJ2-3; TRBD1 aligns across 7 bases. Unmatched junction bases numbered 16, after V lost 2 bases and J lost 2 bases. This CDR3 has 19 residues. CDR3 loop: CASSLSLLYTGTDTDTQYF. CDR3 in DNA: TGTGCCAGCAGTTTATCCCTCTTATATACCGGGACAGACACAGATACGCAGTATTTT.

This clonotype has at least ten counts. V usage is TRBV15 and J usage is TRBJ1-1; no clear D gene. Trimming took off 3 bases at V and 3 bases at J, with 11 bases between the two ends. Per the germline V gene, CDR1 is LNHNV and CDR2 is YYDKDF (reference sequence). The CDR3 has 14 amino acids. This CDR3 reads CATSSRPEDTEAFF. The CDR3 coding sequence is TGTGCCACCAGCAGCCGACCGGAGGACACTGAAGCTTTCTTT. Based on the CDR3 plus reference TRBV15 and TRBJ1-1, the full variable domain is DAMVIQNPRYQVTQFGKPVTLSCSQTLNHNVMYWYQQKSSQAPKLLFHYYDKDFNNEADTPDNFQSRRPNTSFCFLDIRSPGLGDTAMYLCATSSRPEDTEAFFGQGTRLTVV.

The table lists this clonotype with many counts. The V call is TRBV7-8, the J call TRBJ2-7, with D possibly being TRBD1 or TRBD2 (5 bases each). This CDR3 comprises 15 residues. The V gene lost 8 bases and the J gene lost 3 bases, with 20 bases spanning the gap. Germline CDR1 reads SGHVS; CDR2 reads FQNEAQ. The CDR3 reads CASHSGVGVNYEQYF. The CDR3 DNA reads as TGTGCCAGCCACTCGGGTGTGGGGGTTAACTACGAGCAGTACTTC. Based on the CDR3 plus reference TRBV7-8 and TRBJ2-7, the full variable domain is GAGVSQSPRYKVAKRGQDVALRCDPISGHVSLFWYQQALGQGPEFLTYFQNEAQLDKSGLPSDRFFAERPEGSVSTLKIQRTQQEDSAVYLCASHSGVGVNYEQYFGPGTRLTVT.

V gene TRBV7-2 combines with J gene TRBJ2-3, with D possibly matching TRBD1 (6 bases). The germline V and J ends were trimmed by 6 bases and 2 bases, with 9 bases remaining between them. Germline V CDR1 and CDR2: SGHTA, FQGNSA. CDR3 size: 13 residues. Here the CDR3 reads CASRQGFTDTQYF. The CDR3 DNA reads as TGTGCCAGCAGACAGGGTTTCACAGATACGCAGTATTTT.

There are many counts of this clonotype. The CDR3 sequence: CASSRDTGNTEAFF. DNA of the CDR3: TGCGCCAGCTCACGGGACACCGGGAACACTGAAGCTTTCTTT. The J gene is TRBJ1-1, the V gene TRBV5-1; possible D gene TRBD1, 6 bases. Germline V CDR1 and CDR2: SGHRS, YFSETQ. V lost 7 bases, J lost 1 base, and 14 bases lay in between. CDR3 length: 14 amino acids.

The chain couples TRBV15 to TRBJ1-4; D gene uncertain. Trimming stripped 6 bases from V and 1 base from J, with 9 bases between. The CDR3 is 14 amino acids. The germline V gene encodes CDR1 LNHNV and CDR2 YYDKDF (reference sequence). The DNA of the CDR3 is TGTGCCACCAGGCGTGGAGGAACTAATGAAAAACTGTTTTTT. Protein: CATRRGGTNEKLFF.

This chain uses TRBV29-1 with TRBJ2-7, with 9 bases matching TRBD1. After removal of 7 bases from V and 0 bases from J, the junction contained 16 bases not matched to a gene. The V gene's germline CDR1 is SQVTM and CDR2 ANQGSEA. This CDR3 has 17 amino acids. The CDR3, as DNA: TGCAGCGCGTGGGGACAGGGCTACTCAATACACTCCTACGAGCAGTACTTC. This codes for CSAWGQGYSIHSYEQYF.

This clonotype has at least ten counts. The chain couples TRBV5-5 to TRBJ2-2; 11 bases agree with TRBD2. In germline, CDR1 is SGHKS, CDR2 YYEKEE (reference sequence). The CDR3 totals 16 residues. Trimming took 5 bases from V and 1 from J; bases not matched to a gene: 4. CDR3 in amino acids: CASSQGLAGNTGELFF. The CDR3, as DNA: TGTGCCAGCAGTCAAGGACTAGCGGGGAACACCGGGGAGCTGTTTTTT.

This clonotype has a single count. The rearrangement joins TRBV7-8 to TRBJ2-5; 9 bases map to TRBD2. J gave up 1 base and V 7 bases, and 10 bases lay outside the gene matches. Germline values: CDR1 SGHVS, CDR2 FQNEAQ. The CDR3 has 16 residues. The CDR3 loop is CASTLAGLGIQETQYF. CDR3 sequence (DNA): TGTGCCAGCACCCTAGCGGGACTGGGCATCCAAGAGACCCAGTACTTC.